This T cell receptor (beta chain) was profiled in a study of blood T cell repertoires in COVID-19. Some clones are missing from TCRdb's copy, which holds only in-frame ones; the method was immunoSEQ multiplex PCR. Here the sample spans a few hundred thousand clones, roughly nine tenths being singletons. V trimming: 0 bases; J trimming: 4 bases; junction bases outside the gene matches: 6. Germline CDR1 MGHRA, CDR2 YSYEKL. This CDR3 spans 17 amino acids. This TCR was sampled from a woman aged 55-75 years who had recovered from COVID-19. The chain is built from TRBV4-1 and TRBJ1-5, with 10 bases identical to TRBD1. Material for sequencing was PBMCs or T cells enriched from blood (not recorded which). As DNA, the CDR3 is TGCGCCAGCAGCCAAGATCTGAGACAGGGGGCAAATCAGCCCCAGCATTTT. Translated, it gives CASSQDLRQGANQPQHF.